The rows below give T cell receptor beta chains drawn from one sample of a study of CD8+CD57+ T cells in acquired aplastic anemia. MiXCR, run by TCRdb on the reads, gives a single entry per CDR3 protein. The profile shows about 180,000 distinct CDR3 sequences, roughly 50% of them singletons. Sequencing was performed on sorted CD4+, CD8+, or CD8+CD57+ T cells (not recorded which) from PBMCs. The receptor set was obtained from a human donor with aplastic anemia. Each CDR3 is given with its conserved first and last residue. The D gene is left open where the match is weak. Clone size, where shown, is once, few, many, or a class for clones that have expanded.

TRBV4-2,TRBJ1-1,.,.,TGTGCCAGCAGCCAAGCGAACACTGAAGCTTTCTTT,CASSQANTEAFF
TRBV29-1,TRBJ1-1,TRBD1,few,TGCAGCGTTGGAGACAGGGAAAGGTACACTGAAGCTTTCTTT,CSVGDRERYTEAFF
TRBV5-1,TRBJ2-3,TRBD1,.,TGCGCCAGCAGCTTGGCCACGACAGGGGCAGGAGATACGCAGTATTTT,CASSLATTGAGDTQYF
TRBV29-1,TRBJ2-7,TRBD1,few,TGCAGCGTTGAAGACGGGACAGGGACGGGGGAGCAGTACTTC,CSVEDGTGTGEQYF
TRBV7-3,TRBJ2-3,.,.,TGTGCCAGCAGCCCCGGGACATGGGACACAGATACGCAGTATTTT,CASSPGTWDTDTQYF
TRBV25-1,TRBJ1-1,.,.,TGTGCCAGCAGTGTACTCATGAACACTGAAGCTTTCTTT,CASSVLMNTEAFF
TRBV24-1,TRBJ1-1,.,.,TGTGCCACCAGGGCGGACGGAGGGACAGCTTTCTTT,CATRADGGTAFF
TRBV7-2,TRBJ2-3,.,.,TGTGCCAGCAGCGCCCAGTTTGGCACAGATACGCAGTATTTT,CASSAQFGTDTQYF
TRBV11-2,TRBJ2-1,TRBD2,.,TGTGCCAGCAGCGGACGAACTAGCGGGGGTCTTTTCCATGAGCAGTTCTTC,CASSGRTSGGLFHEQFF
TRBV25-1,TRBJ1-1,.,.,TGTGCCAGCAGTTCTGCCCCGGGAACTGAAGCTTTCTTT,CASSSAPGTEAFF
TRBV11-1,TRBJ1-2,TRBD1,many,TGTGCCAGCAGCTTAGGGGACAGGGACTCTGACTATGGCTACACCTTC,CASSLGDRDSDYGYTF
TRBV19,TRBJ1-2,.,many,TGTGCCAGTAGTATTGAGGGTAACTATGGCTACACCTTC,CASSIEGNYGYTF
TRBV11-1,TRBJ2-2,TRBD1,.,TGTGCCAGCAGCTTTGTTGGACAGGGGAGGACCGGGGAGCTGTTTTTT,CASSFVGQGRTGELFF
TRBV2,TRBJ2-7,.,few,TGTGCCAGCAGTCCCCCCAGGGACTCCTACGAGCAGTACTTC,CASSPPRDSYEQYF
TRBV6-5,TRBJ1-6,.,many,TGTGCCAGCAGTTACTCGGAGAGCTCCTATAATTCACCCCTCCACTTT,CASSYSESSYNSPLHF
TRBV15,TRBJ2-7,.,.,TGTGCCACCAGCAGAGATAAATCGAGGGTCGGAGGGAGCGAGCAGTACTTC,CATSRDKSRVGGSEQYF
TRBV3-1,TRBJ2-5,TRBD2,once,TGTACCAGCAGCTTGGGACTAGCGGGGGGGCCTAGGGAGACCCAGTACTTC,CTSSLGLAGGPRETQYF
TRBV6-1,TRBJ1-1,.,many,TGTGCCAGCAGTGTTTCACAGGGCACTGAAGCTTTCTTT,CASSVSQGTEAFF
TRBV24-1,TRBJ1-5,.,few,TGTGCCACCCATATGTGGGATGGGCATCAGCCCCAGCATTTT,CATHMWDGHQPQHF
TRBV5-1,TRBJ2-3,.,many,TGCGCCAGCATCGGGGCCACAGATACGCAGTATTTT,CASIGATDTQYF
TRBV5-1,TRBJ2-7,TRBD2,many,TGCGCCAGCAAGGCAGCGGGGGCCTCCACCTACGAGCAGTACTTC,CASKAAGASTYEQYF
TRBV7-9,TRBJ2-7,.,few,TGTGCCAGCAGCCCCCACCCCCCCTACGAGCAGTACTTC,CASSPHPPYEQYF
TRBV10-3,TRBJ2-3,TRBD1,.,TGTGCCATCAGTCTGGGACAGGCTGCCACAGATACGCAGTATTTT,CAISLGQAATDTQYF
TRBV27,TRBJ1-1,.,many,TGTGCCAGCCCTCGTGGACAGCTGGTCACTGAAGCTTTCTTT,CASPRGQLVTEAFF
TRBV29-1,TRBJ2-3,.,.,TGCAGCGGTGATTCACAGGGAATGGGAACAGATACGCAGTATTTT,CSGDSQGMGTDTQYF
TRBV5-1,TRBJ2-7,.,many,TGCGCCAGCAGCTTGTTAACGGGTTACGAGCAGTACTTC,CASSLLTGYEQYF
TRBV2,TRBJ1-2,.,many,TGTGCCAGCAGTCAGTCCCAGGGGTCTAACTATGGCTACACCTTC,CASSQSQGSNYGYTF
TRBV5-6,TRBJ1-2,.,.,TGTGCCAGCGGCTTGGGGGAACGTAACTATGGCTGCACCTTC,CASGLGERNYGCTF
TRBV4-1,TRBJ2-7,TRBD1,.,TGTGCCAGCAGCCAAGATGAGACAGGGGCAGGCGAGCAGTACTTC,CASSQDETGAGEQYF
TRBV24-1,TRBJ1-5,TRBD1,many,TGTGCCACCGGAGAGTCAGGACAGGGGAATCAGCCCCAGCATTTT,CATGESGQGNQPQHF
TRBV15,TRBJ1-3,.,.,TGTGCCACCAGCAGAGTGGGCAGGGCCATCTCTGGAAACACCATATATTTT,CATSRVGRAISGNTIYF
TRBV25-1,TRBJ1-5,TRBD1,.,TGTGCCAGCAGTTTATCCAGGGGGGGAATTCAGCCCCAGCATTTT,CASSLSRGGIQPQHF
TRBV29-1,TRBJ2-7,.,.,TGCAGCGTAGCCGGGCCTCGGGGCGGGTACGAGCAGTACTTC,CSVAGPRGGYEQYF
TRBV5-4,TRBJ2-1,.,.,TGTGCCAGCAGCTTTTCCCTGAACAATGAGCAGTTCTTC,CASSFSLNNEQFF
TRBV5-1,TRBJ2-3,TRBD2,many,TGCGCCAGCAGCCCTCCTAGCGGGGGGGCCGCAGATACGCAGTATTTT,CASSPPSGGAADTQYF
TRBV5-5,TRBJ2-7,.,.,TGTGCCAGCAGCCGATATACCTCGTGGGGGTCTACCTACTCCTACGAGCAGTACTTC,CASSRYTSWGSTYSYEQYF
TRBV25-1,TRBJ2-1,TRBD2,few,TGTGCCAGCTGCAGCGGGGGGCCGCGCAATGAGCAGTTCTTC,CASCSGGPRNEQFF
TRBV6-1,TRBJ1-2,.,many,TGTGCCAGCGCAACCCAAAGGGCGGATCAGTATGGCTACACCTTC,CASATQRADQYGYTF
TRBV20-1,TRBJ2-7,.,.,TGCAGTGCTAACCCAGGGGCAGGGAACTCCTACGAGCAGTACTTC,CSANPGAGNSYEQYF
TRBV2,TRBJ1-6,.,few,TGTGCCAGCATGTGGGGCGAGGGCGCGAATTCACCCCTCCACTTT,CASMWGEGANSPLHF
TRBV19,TRBJ1-5,.,.,TGTGCCAGTACCCTCAAGGACAGAGGGAATCAGCCCCAGCATTTT,CASTLKDRGNQPQHF
TRBV24-1,TRBJ2-3,.,.,TGTGCCACCAGTGATGCCGTCACAGATACGCAGTATTTT,CATSDAVTDTQYF
TRBV2,TRBJ1-1,TRBD1,once,TGTGCCAGCACTGGACAGGGATCGAACACTGAAGCTTTCTTT,CASTGQGSNTEAFF
TRBV24-1,TRBJ1-2,.,.,TGTGCCACCAGTGGGAGCGGAATTAACTATGGCTACACCTTC,CATSGSGINYGYTF
TRBV7-8,TRBJ2-5,.,many,TGTGCCAGCAGAAAAGGGAAATTAGACGGGGCCCAAGAGACCCAGTACTTC,CASRKGKLDGAQETQYF
TRBV2,TRBJ2-3,.,.,TGTGCCAGCAGTGAAGTCTTCCGCACAGATACGCAGTATTTT,CASSEVFRTDTQYF
TRBV24-1,TRBJ2-3,TRBD2,.,TGTGCCACCAGTGATCCTGGTTGGCTAGCGGGGGGATCCACAGATACGCAGTATTTT,CATSDPGWLAGGSTDTQYF